This T cell receptor (beta chain) was recovered during a study of cytomegalovirus exposure and HLA in healthy donors. Study-wide findings and caveats: Presence/absence results assume similar sequencing depth per donor, which may not hold. An analysis done earlier found most TCR beta V segments productive about 87% or about 30% of the time. Exclusion applied to some V segments, including TRBV6-2 and TRBV6-3, as they were indistinguishable.

PCR primers comprised 60 Vbeta and 13 Jbeta primers. Measured with immunoSEQ multiplex PCR; TCRdb has only the in-frame clones, and not every one. The data contain 85,000 to 130,000 clones, 65% to 80% of them singletons. V was cut by 2 bases and J by 1 base, with 12 bases left in between. The CDR3 covers 16 residues. In germline, CDR1 is SGHDT, CDR2 YYEEEE. As for this clone: The antigen is undetermined.

This cohort consisted of healthy bone marrow donors. This receptor was taken from a male donor in good health and CMV-seropositive. Sequences were obtained from PBMCs. This chain uses TRBV5-6 with TRBJ2-2; maybe TRBD1 (6 bases). The CDR3 region has the DNA TGTGCCAGCAGCTTAACGAGGGGGAGGAACACCGGGGAGCTGTTTTTT. Amino acid sequence: CASSLTRGRNTGELFF.